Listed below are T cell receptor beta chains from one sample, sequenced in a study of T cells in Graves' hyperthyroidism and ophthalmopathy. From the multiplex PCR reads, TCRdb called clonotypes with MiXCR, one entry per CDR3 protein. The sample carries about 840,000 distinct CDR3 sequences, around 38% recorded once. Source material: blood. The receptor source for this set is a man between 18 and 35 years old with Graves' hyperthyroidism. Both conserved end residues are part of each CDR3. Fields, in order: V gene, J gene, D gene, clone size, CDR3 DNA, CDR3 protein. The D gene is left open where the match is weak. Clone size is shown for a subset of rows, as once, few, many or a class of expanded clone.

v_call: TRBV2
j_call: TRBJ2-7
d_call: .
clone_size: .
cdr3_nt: TGTGCCAGCAGTGACTCGGTCCAAACCGGCTACGAGCAGTACTTC
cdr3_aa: CASSDSVQTGYEQYF

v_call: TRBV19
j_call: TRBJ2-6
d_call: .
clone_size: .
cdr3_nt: TGTGCCAGTAGTCCCAGGGGGGGAAACGTCCTGACTTTC
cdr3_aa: CASSPRGGNVLTF

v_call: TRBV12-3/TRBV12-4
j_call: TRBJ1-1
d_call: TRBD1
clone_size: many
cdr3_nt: TGTGCCAGCAGTCCGACAGGGGAGAACACTGAAGCTTTCTTT
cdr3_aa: CASSPTGENTEAFF

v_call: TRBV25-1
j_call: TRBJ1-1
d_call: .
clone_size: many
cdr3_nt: TGTGCCAGCAACCCGACCTGGGGGAGTACTGAAGCTTTCTTT
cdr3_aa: CASNPTWGSTEAFF

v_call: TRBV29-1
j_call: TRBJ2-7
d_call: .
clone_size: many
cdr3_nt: TGCAGCGTTGAGAAGAGCTACGAGCAGTACTTC
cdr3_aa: CSVEKSYEQYF

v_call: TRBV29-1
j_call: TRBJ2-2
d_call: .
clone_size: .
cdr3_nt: TGCAGCGTAAGCGCGAACACCGGGGAGCTGTTTTTT
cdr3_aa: CSVSANTGELFF

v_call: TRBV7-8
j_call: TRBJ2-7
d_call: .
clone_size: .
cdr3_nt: TGTGCCAGCAGCTTATGGCCCGAGGGTCCCTACGAGCAGTACTTC
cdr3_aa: CASSLWPEGPYEQYF

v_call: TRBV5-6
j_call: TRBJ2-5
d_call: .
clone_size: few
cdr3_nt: TGTGCCAGTAGCATGTGGGACACTCAAGAGACCCAGTACTTC
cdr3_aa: CASSMWDTQETQYF

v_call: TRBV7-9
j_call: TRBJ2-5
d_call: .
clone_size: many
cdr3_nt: TGTGCCAGCAGCTTATTACCGGAGGAAGAGACCCAGTACTTC
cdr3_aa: CASSLLPEEETQYF

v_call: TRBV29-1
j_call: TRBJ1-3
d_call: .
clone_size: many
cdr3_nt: TGCAGCGTTGAAAAAGGCCTCATGGGAAACACCATATATTTT
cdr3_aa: CSVEKGLMGNTIYF

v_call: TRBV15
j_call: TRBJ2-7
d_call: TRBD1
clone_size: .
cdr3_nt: TGTGCCACCAGCACCGACAGGGTCTCCTACGAGCAGTACTTC
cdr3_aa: CATSTDRVSYEQYF

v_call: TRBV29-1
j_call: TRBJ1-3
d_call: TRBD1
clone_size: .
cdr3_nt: TGCAGCGTCGGAGACAGGGGGGGCACTGGAAACACCATATATTTT
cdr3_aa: CSVGDRGGTGNTIYF

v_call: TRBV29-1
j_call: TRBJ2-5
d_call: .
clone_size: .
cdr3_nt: TGCAGCGTTGGGGGTTCAGGGGAGACCCAGTACTTC
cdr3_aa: CSVGGSGETQYF

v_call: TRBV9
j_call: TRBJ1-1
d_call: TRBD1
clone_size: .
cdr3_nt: TGTGCCAGCAGCGTCGGGACAGGGGGCGTGAACACTGAAGCTTTCTTT
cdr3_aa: CASSVGTGGVNTEAFF

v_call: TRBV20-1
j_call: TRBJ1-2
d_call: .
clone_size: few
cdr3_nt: TGCAGTGCTAGCCCCAGCCCGAATGGCTACACCTTC
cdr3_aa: CSASPSPNGYTF

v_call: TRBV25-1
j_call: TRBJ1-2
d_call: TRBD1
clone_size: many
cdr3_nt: TGTGCCAGCAGTGAATTTAGGGTCAGGGGGGACTATGGCTACACCTTC
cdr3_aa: CASSEFRVRGDYGYTF

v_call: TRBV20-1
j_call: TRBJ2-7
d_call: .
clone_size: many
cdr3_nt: TGCAGTGCCCCGGAGGGGGGAAGCTACGAGCAGTACTTC
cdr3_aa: CSAPEGGSYEQYF

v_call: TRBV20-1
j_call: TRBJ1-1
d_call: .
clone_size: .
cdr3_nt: TGCAGTGCTAGTATAAGTGGCACTGAAGCTTTCTTT
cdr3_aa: CSASISGTEAFF

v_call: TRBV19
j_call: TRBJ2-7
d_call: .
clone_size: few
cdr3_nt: TGTGCCAGTAGTATTGATCACAGCTTCTACGAGCAGTACTTC
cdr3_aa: CASSIDHSFYEQYF

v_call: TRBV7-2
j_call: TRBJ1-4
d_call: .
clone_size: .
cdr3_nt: TGTGCCAGCAGCTTAGTTGGGGAAGCTAATGAAAAACTGTTTTTT
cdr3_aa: CASSLVGEANEKLFF

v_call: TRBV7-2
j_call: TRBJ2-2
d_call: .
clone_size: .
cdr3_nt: TGTGCCAGCAGCTTAATGTCCATCCAGGGGGAGCTGTTTTTT
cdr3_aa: CASSLMSIQGELFF

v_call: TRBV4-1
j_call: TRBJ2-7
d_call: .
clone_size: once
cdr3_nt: TGCGCCAGCGGGGGAGGGGGCCCTGACTACGAGCAGTACTTC
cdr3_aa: CASGGGGPDYEQYF

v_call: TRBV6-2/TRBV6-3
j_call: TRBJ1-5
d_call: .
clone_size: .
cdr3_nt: TGTGCCGTTGCCGGGACGGACAGCAATCAGCCCCAGCATTTT
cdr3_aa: CAVAGTDSNQPQHF

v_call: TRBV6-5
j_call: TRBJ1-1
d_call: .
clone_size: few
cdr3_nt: TGTGCCAGCAGTTACGGGGCTTTGGGGACTGAAGCTTTCTTT
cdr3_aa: CASSYGALGTEAFF

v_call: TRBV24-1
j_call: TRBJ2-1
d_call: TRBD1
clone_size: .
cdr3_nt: TGTGCCACCTCGACAGGGTACAATGAGCAGTTCTTC
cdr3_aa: CATSTGYNEQFF

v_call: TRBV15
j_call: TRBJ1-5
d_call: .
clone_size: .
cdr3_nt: TGTGCCACCAGCGATGCGGGGTATAGCAATCAGCCCCAGCATTTT
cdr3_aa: CATSDAGYSNQPQHF

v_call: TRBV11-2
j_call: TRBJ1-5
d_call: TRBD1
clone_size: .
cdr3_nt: TGTGCCAGCAGCATGACAGGGTCGGAGCAGCCCCAGCATTTT
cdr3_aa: CASSMTGSEQPQHF

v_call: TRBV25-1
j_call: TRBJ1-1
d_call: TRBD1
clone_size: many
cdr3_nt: TGTGCCAGCAGTGACACCGGGACAGGGAGTACTGAAGCTTTCTTT
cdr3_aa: CASSDTGTGSTEAFF

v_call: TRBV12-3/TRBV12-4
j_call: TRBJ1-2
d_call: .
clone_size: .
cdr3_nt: TGTGCCAGCAGTTTAATGTTGGGTGGCTACACCTTC
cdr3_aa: CASSLMLGGYTF

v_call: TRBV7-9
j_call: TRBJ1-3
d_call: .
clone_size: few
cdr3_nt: TGTGCCAGCAGCTCTCGCCGGACCGAGTCCTCTGGAAACACCATATATTTT
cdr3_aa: CASSSRRTESSGNTIYF

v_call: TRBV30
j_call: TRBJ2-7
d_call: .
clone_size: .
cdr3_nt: TGTGCCTGGAGAGGGGGTCAGAGATACGAGCAGTACTTC
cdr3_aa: CAWRGGQRYEQYF

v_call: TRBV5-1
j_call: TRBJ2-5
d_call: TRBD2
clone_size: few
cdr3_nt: TGCGCCAGCAAAGCCGGGACTAGTGACGGGACCCAGTACTTC
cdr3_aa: CASKAGTSDGTQYF

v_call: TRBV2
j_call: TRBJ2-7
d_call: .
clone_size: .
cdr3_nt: TGTGCCAGCAGTGAGGTGGACGGTGAGTTCTACGAGCAGTACTTC
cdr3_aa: CASSEVDGEFYEQYF

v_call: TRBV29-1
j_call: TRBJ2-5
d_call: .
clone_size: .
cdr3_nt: TGCAGCGTTGGATTCGGGAGCAGGGAGACCCAGTACTTC
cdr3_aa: CSVGFGSRETQYF

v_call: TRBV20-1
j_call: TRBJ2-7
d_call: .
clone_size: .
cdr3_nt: TGCAGTGCTAGAGTGACTACTAACTACGAGCAGTACTTC
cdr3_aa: CSARVTTNYEQYF

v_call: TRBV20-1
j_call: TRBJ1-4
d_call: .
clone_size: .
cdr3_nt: TGCAGTGCTAGAGTTATGGTCCTCAATGAAAAACTGTTTTTT
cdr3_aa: CSARVMVLNEKLFF

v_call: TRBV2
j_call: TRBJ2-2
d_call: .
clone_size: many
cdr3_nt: TGTGCCAGCAGTGAACCCGCAGTCACCGGGGAGCTGTTTTTT
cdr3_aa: CASSEPAVTGELFF

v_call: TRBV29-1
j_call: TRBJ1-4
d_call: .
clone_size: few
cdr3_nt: TGCAGCGCCGGGGTAGGGACTACTAATGAAAAACTGTTTTTT
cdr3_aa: CSAGVGTTNEKLFF

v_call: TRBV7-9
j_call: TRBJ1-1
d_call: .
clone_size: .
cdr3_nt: TGTGCCAGCAGTTTACGCGGGGATGGGCACACTGAAGCTTTCTTT
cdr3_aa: CASSLRGDGHTEAFF

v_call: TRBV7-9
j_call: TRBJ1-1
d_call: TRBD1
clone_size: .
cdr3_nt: TGCGCCAGCAGCCAAGAAACCCCTCGGGACAGAAACACTGAAGCTTTCTTT
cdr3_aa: CASSQETPRDRNTEAFF

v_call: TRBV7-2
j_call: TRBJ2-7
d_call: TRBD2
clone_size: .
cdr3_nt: TGTGCCAGCAGCTTAGATAGCGGGACTGGTTACGAGCAGTACTTC
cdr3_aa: CASSLDSGTGYEQYF

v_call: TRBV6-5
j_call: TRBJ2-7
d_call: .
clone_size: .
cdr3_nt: TGTGCCAGCAGTTACTCGTTGGACACTCCCGAGCAGTACTTC
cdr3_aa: CASSYSLDTPEQYF

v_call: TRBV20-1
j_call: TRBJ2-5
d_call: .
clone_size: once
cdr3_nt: TGCAGTGCTAGAGATCTCCGCGGGGAAGGGACCCAGTACTTC
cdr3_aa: CSARDLRGEGTQYF

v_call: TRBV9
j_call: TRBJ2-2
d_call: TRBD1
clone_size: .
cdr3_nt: TGTGCCAGCAGCGTAGGAGCAGGGGGTAACACCGGGGAGCTGTTTTTT
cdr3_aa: CASSVGAGGNTGELFF

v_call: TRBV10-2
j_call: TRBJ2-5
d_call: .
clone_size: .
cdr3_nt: TGCGCCAGCAGTCTCCGAGGGACTGCCGGGACCCAGTACTTC
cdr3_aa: CASSLRGTAGTQYF

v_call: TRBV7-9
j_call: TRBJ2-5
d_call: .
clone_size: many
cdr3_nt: TGTGCCAGCAGCTCACGGGACCTCACTGAGACCCAGTACTTC
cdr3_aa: CASSSRDLTETQYF

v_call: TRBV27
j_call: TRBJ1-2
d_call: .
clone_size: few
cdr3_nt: TGTGCCAGCAGTCCAATCAGACAGGTCTATGGCTACACCTTC
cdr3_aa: CASSPIRQVYGYTF

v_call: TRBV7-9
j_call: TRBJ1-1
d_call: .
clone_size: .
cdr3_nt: TGTGCCAGCAGCCCTATTTCCCCGGGGGGCACTGAAGCTTTCTTT
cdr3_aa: CASSPISPGGTEAFF

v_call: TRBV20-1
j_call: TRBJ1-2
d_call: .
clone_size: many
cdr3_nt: TGCAGTGCTAGCTTGCATCATGGCTACACCTTC
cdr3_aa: CSASLHHGYTF

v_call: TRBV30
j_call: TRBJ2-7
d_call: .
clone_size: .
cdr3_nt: TGTGCCTGGAGTGTAAAGGGTGACGAGCAGTACTTC
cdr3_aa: CAWSVKGDEQYF

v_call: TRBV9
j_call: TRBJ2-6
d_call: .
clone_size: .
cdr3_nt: TGTGCCAGCAGCGTAGAGTGGGGGGGCGTAGGGGCCAACGTCCTGACTTTC
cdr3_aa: CASSVEWGGVGANVLTF

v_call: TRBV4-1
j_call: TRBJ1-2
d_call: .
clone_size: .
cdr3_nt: TGCGCCAGCAGCCAAGATTTCGGCCAGGGGACGGGAGGCTACACCTTC
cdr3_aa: CASSQDFGQGTGGYTF

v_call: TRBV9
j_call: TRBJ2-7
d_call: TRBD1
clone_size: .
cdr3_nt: TGTGCCAGCAGCCAGGACAGGGCACGGGAGCAGTACTTC
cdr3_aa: CASSQDRAREQYF